The 28 T cell receptor beta chains given below trace back to one sample, sequenced in a study of blood T cell repertoires in COVID-19. Clones were sequenced by immunoSEQ multiplex PCR, and TCRdb holds only the in-frame ones, with some missing. This table has some 260,000 clones, around three quarters appearing once. Sequences were obtained from peripheral blood. These receptors came from a woman of 80 years or more with acute or convalescent COVID-19.

In its sample, this clone was seen a few times. The rearrangement links TRBV5-3 to TRBJ2-2, with 8 bases aligning to TRBD2. TRBV5-3 is an open reading frame, and its role is uncertain. Trimming removed 4 bases from V and 6 bases from J; junction bases left unmatched: 8. This CDR3 contains 15 residues. CDR3 nucleotides: TGTGCCAGAAGCCTCCGGGAGGGAGGGCCCGGGGAGCTGTTTTTT. Translating it yields CARSLREGGPGELFF.

The rearrangement joins TRBV27 to TRBJ1-2; TRBD1 aligns across 12 bases. Germline trimming cut 3 bases from V and 7 bases from J; bases unmatched to any gene: 6. The CDR3 length is 15 residues. CDR1 is MNHEY, CDR2 SMNVEV, per germline (reference sequence). The CDR3 nucleotides are TGTGCCAGCAGTTTCCGGGACAGGGGGCGGTTTGGCTACACCTTC. This translates into CASSFRDRGRFGYTF.

This clone is a singleton in its sample. The rearrangement uses TRBV7-9 and TRBJ1-5; D may be TRBD1 (6 bases). From germline, CDR1 is SEHNR and CDR2 FQNEAQ (reference sequence). V gave up 3 bases and J gave up 5 bases, with 14 bases separating them. This CDR3 comprises 15 residues. CDR3: CASSFSTGFYQPQHF. In nucleotides, the CDR3 is TGTGCCAGCAGCTTTTCCACAGGGTTTTATCAGCCCCAGCATTTT.

V and J are TRBV4-1 and TRBJ1-3; no firm D call. This CDR3 is built from 15 residues. Trimming left V 0 bases short and J 0 bases short, with 6 bases between. Germline loops: CDR1 MGHRA, CDR2 YSYEKL. CDR3 bases: TGCGCCAGCAGCCAAGAAGCCCACTCTGGAAACACCATATATTTT. This sequence encodes CASSQEAHSGNTIYF.

The rearrangement links TRBV6-5 to TRBJ1-2; D is uncertain. V was pared by 7 bases and J by 4 bases, with 10 bases between. This CDR3 spans 12 amino acids. Germline-derived CDR1 and CDR2 are MNHEY and SVGAGI. The CDR3 region is CASNNGVYGYTF. The DNA of the CDR3 is TGTGCCAGCAATAACGGGGTCTATGGCTACACCTTC.

The CDR3 region is CASSDTGGIQPQHF. The CDR3 nucleotides read TGTGCCAGCAGTGATACAGGGGGAATTCAGCCCCAGCATTTT. The chain carries TRBV9 and TRBJ1-5; TRBD1 agrees at 8 bases. This CDR3 has 14 amino acids. CDR1 and CDR2 from the germline V gene are SGDLS and YYNGEE. V was pared by 5 bases and J by 6 bases, with 7 bases of the junction left unmatched.

This chain connects TRBV27 to TRBJ2-7; TRBD1 aligns across 8 bases. The CDR3 loop spans 15 amino acids. The germline V gene encodes CDR1 MNHEY and CDR2 SMNVEV (reference sequence). The J segment lost 7 bases and the V segment lost 6 bases, leaving 14 bases of the junction unmatched. CDR3 in amino acids: CASSSTGGSPREQYF. The CDR3 DNA sequence: TGTGCCAGCAGCTCAACAGGGGGGTCCCCTCGGGAGCAGTACTTC.

This chain uses TRBV19 with TRBJ2-7; possibly TRBD2 for D (5 bases). Between the trimmed V and J ends, which lost 4 bases and 4 bases, there was a span of 11 bases. CDR1 LNHDA and CDR2 SQIVND come from the germline V gene (reference sequence). This CDR3 comprises 13 residues. The CDR3 here is CASSRGRLYEQYF. CDR3 nucleotide sequence: TGTGCCAGTAGTAGAGGGCGACTTTACGAGCAGTACTTC.

V is TRBV30 and J is TRBJ1-2; no clear D gene. Germline values: CDR1 GTSNPN, CDR2 SVGIG (reference sequence). Trimming cost V 8 bases and J 4 bases, with 26 bases left between them. The CDR3 runs to 16 residues. In DNA form, the CDR3 reads TGTGCCACGGAAGCGGACGGCGAGCGGCGGAGCTATGGCTACACCTTC. Amino acids: CATEADGERRSYGYTF.

The chain couples TRBV18 to TRBJ2-1; 15 bases are shared with TRBD2. Germline V gene sequence: CDR1 KGHSH, CDR2 LQKENI. The V and J ends lost 6 bases and 10 bases, in that order; junction bases with no gene match: 4. CDR3 length equals 14 residues. The CDR3 region is CASSPGLAGGEQFF. CDR3 bases: TGTGCCAGCTCCCCGGGACTAGCGGGAGGCGAGCAGTTCTTC.

V is TRBV7-2 and J is TRBJ2-7, with D tentatively TRBD1 (6 bases). The CDR3 is 14 residues long. Germline CDR1 and CDR2: SGHTA and FQGNSA. Trimming removed 1 base from V and 5 bases from J, with 12 bases in between. The CDR3 DNA reads as TGTGCCAGCAGCTTAGGGACAGCCAGAAACGAGCAGTACTTC. This sequence encodes CASSLGTARNEQYF. Supplemented by reference TRBV7-2 and TRBJ2-7, the full variable domain reads GAGVSQSPSNKVTEKGKDVELRCDPISGHTALYWYRQSLGQGLEFLIYFQGNSAPDKSGLPSDRFSAERTGGSVSTLTIQRTQQEDSAVYLCASSLGTARNEQYFGPGTRLTVT.

This clone is a singleton in its sample. The chain is built from TRBV19 and TRBJ2-1, with 10 bases matching TRBD2. The CDR3 sequence is 15 residues long. Germline V gives CDR1 LNHDA, CDR2 SQIVND (reference sequence). The ends lost 2 bases at V and 9 bases at J; junction bases unmatched: 7. The CDR3 DNA sequence: TGTGCCAGTAGTATAAGGCAGATAGCGGGAGGTGAGCAGTTCTTC. Protein sequence: CASSIRQIAGGEQFF. The whole variable domain, remainder taken from reference TRBV19 and TRBJ2-1, is DGGITQSPKYLFRKEGQNVTLSCEQNLNHDAMYWYRQDPGQGLRLIYYSQIVNDFQKGDIAEGYSVSREKKESFPLTVTSAQKNPTAFYLCASSIRQIAGGEQFFGPGTRLTVL.

The CDR3 DNA sequence: TGTGCCAGCAGCCCCGCGAGTACGCGTTCACCCCTCCACTTT. This encodes CASSPASTRSPLHF. This chain joins TRBV9 and TRBJ1-6; D not resolved. V gave up 4 bases and J gave up 9 bases, with 14 bases separating them. Germline-derived CDR1 and CDR2 are SGDLS and YYNGEE. The CDR3 extends over 14 amino acids.

J is TRBJ2-4 and V is TRBV7-2; 7 bases are shared with TRBD1. The CDR3 totals 13 residues. Germline lookup yields CDR1 SGHTA and CDR2 FQGNSA. J lost 9 bases, V lost 4 bases, and 6 bases had no gene match. CDR3 protein: CASSSRDSPIQYF. CDR3 DNA sequence: TGTGCCAGCAGCTCCCGGGACAGTCCCATTCAGTACTTC.

This sequence joins TRBV29-1 and TRBJ1-1, with D perhaps matching TRBD1 (6 bases). There are 12 residues in the CDR3. The germline gives CDR1 SQVTM, CDR2 ANQGSEA. V was clipped by 6 bases and J by 4 bases, with 12 bases between them. CDR3 bases: TGCAGCGTCACGAGGGGGGGCACTGAAGCTTTCTTT. Protein: CSVTRGGTEAFF.

The chain carries TRBV7-9 and TRBJ2-7, with 7 nucleotides matching TRBD2. The ends lost 1 base at V and 4 bases at J; junction bases unmatched: 4. The length of the CDR3 is 14 residues. Germline V CDR1 and CDR2: SEHNR, FQNEAQ (reference sequence). The CDR3 reads CASSLGEGGYEQYF. The DNA of the CDR3 is TGTGCCAGCAGCTTAGGGGAGGGTGGTTACGAGCAGTACTTC. The full variable domain, in which reference TRBV7-9 and TRBJ2-7 provide the parts outside the CDR3, is DTGVSQNPRHKITKRGQNVTFRCDPISEHNRLYWYRQTLGQGPEFLTYFQNEAQLEKSRLLSDRFSAERPKGSFSTLEIQRTEQGDSAMYLCASSLGEGGYEQYFGPGTRLTVT.

The chain carries TRBV14 and TRBJ1-6; no definite D call. From germline, CDR1 is SGHDN and CDR2 FVKESK. Trimming took off 1 base at V and 9 bases at J, with 10 bases between the two ends. This CDR3 spans 14 amino acids. The CDR3 reads CASSQVGPTSPLHF. The CDR3 DNA follows: TGTGCCAGCAGCCAAGTTGGGCCTACTTCACCCCTCCACTTT. The full variable domain, with the rest looked up from reference TRBV14 and TRBJ1-6, is EAGVTQFPSHSVIEKGQTVTLRCDPISGHDNLYWYRRVMGKEIKFLLHFVKESKQDESGMPNNRFLAERTGGTYSTLKVQPAELEDSGVYFCASSQVGPTSPLHFGNGTRLTVT.

This rearrangement joins TRBV19 to TRBJ2-2; TRBD1 is a possible D gene (6 bases). The CDR3 extends over 15 amino acids. V was clipped by 4 bases and J by 5 bases, with 14 bases between them. Germline V gene sequence: CDR1 LNHDA, CDR2 SQIVND (reference sequence). This chain's CDR3 is CASSTRPQGTGELFF. CDR3 nucleotide sequence: TGTGCCAGTAGTACCCGACCGCAGGGGACCGGGGAGCTGTTTTTT.

This clone was counted a few times. The rearrangement links TRBV5-1 to TRBJ1-6, with a weak D call TRBD1 (6 bases). The V end was cut by 4 bases, the J end by 7 bases, with 12 bases between. The germline CDR1 and CDR2 sequences are SGHRS and YFSETQ. The CDR3 is made up of 14 amino acids. The CDR3, as DNA: TGCGCCAGCAGCGAAGGCGGGGGCAATTCACCCCTCCACTTT. It translates to CASSEGGGNSPLHF.

The chain employs TRBV19 and TRBJ1-6, with D possibly TRBD1 on 5 matching bases. CDR1 LNHDA and CDR2 SQIVND come from the germline V gene (reference sequence). The CDR3 has 14 amino acids. V shed 5 bases and J shed 7 bases, with 12 bases lying between them. CDR3 nucleotide sequence: TGTGCCAGTAGTGAGGCAGGGAGGAATTCACCCCTCCACTTT. Translating gives CASSEAGRNSPLHF.

V gene TRBV3-1 (or the pseudogene TRBV3-2) combines with J gene TRBJ1-2; D gene uncertain. Deletions cut 1 base from V and 7 bases from J, with 10 bases between. This CDR3 region has 13 residues. Germline-derived CDR1 and CDR2 are LGHDT and YNNKEL (reference sequence). The CDR3 DNA sequence: TGTGCCAGCAGCCAAGGTGGCTCTGGTGGCTACACCTTC. This codes for CASSQGGSGGYTF.

This clone was detected once. V usage is TRBV5-4 and J usage is TRBJ2-5; 7 positions match TRBD2. The trim removed 0 bases at V and 4 bases at J, leaving 6 bases unmatched. Germline CDR1 is SGHNT and CDR2 is YYREEE (reference sequence). The CDR3 totals 15 residues. This CDR3 is CASSLGGRAIETQYF. The CDR3 coding sequence is TGTGCCAGCAGCTTGGGGGGGAGGGCCATAGAGACCCAGTACTTC.

V usage is TRBV4-3 and J usage is TRBJ1-4; 11 bases agree with TRBD1. CDR3 length: 18 residues. V dropped 0 bases and J dropped 3; count of bases not matched to a gene: 6. The germline V gene encodes CDR1 LGHNA and CDR2 YSLEER. The DNA of the CDR3 is TGCGCCAGCAGCCAAGATCCGGACAGGGGGCTCCCTAATGAAAAACTGTTTTTT. Translated, it gives CASSQDPDRGLPNEKLFF.

This clone was picked up a small number of times. The J gene is TRBJ1-1, the V gene TRBV6-2 or TRBV6-3, with D tentatively TRBD1 (5 bases). Germline V gives CDR1 MNHEY, CDR2 SVGEGT. The V end lost 4 bases, the J end lost 1 base, and 7 bases lay between the germline ends. This CDR3 comprises 13 residues. The CDR3 nucleotides are TGTGCCAGCAGTTTGACAGCGAACACTGAAGCTTTCTTT. Its translation: CASSLTANTEAFF.

This clone was observed a handful of times. The rearrangement joins TRBV6-6 to TRBJ2-3; 9 bases are a match to TRBD2. The ends lost 7 bases at V and 2 bases at J; junction bases unmatched: 10. The CDR3 length is 16 residues. Germline V gene data show CDR1 as MNHNY and CDR2 as SVGAGI (reference sequence). The CDR3: CASTTGGGANTDTQYF. CDR3 nucleotide sequence: TGTGCCAGCACCACGGGCGGGGGGGCGAACACAGATACGCAGTATTTT.

The count of this clone is one. In DNA form, the CDR3 reads TGTGCCAGCAGCCAAGGTAGCCCTAGCAATGAGCAGTTCTTC. This encodes CASSQGSPSNEQFF. The chain has TRBV3-1 (or the pseudogene TRBV3-2) and TRBJ2-1; unclear D gene. Trimming left V 1 base short and J 6 bases short, with 10 bases between. This CDR3 comprises 14 residues. Germline V gene sequence: CDR1 LGHDT, CDR2 YNNKEL (reference sequence).

V and J are TRBV5-1 and TRBJ2-5; 9 nucleotides agree with TRBD1. The CDR3 has 15 residues. V shed 4 bases, J shed 3 bases, and the junction held 7 bases outside the gene matches. Germline assignment: CDR1 SGHRS and CDR2 YFSETQ. CDR3 sequence reads: CASSLQGTGKETQYF. Written as DNA, the CDR3 is TGCGCCAGCAGCCTCCAGGGGACAGGGAAAGAGACCCAGTACTTC. Looking up the rest from reference TRBV5-1 and TRBJ2-5 gives the full variable domain: KAGVTQTPRYLIKTRGQQVTLSCSPISGHRSVSWYQQTPGQGLQFLFEYFSETQRNKGNFPGRFSGRQFSNSRSEMNVSTLELGDSALYLCASSLQGTGKETQYFGPGTRLLVL.

V and J are TRBV6-5 and TRBJ2-3; 15 bases are shared with TRBD2. J lost 5 bases, V lost 4 bases, and 4 bases had no gene match. CDR1 is MNHEY, CDR2 SVGAGI, per germline. The CDR3 runs to 16 residues. The CDR3 DNA sequence: TGTGCCAGCAGTTTAGGACTAGCGGGGGGGCAAGATACGCAGTATTTT. Translated: CASSLGLAGGQDTQYF.